Listed here are 21 T cell receptor beta chains from one sample, sequenced in a study of cytomegalovirus exposure and HLA in healthy donors. PCR involved 60 Vbeta and 13 Jbeta primers. The protocol was immunoSEQ multiplex PCR, while the TCRdb copy is restricted to in-frame clones and leaves out a portion. The table lists 170,000 or so clones, 77% of them singletons. Sequencing input: PBMCs. The receptors were sampled from a woman aged 30 to 39 in good health and CMV-seropositive.

The genes are TRBV29-1 and TRBJ2-7; TRBD1 matches at 9 bases. This CDR3 region has 17 residues. V gave up 1 base and J gave up 0 bases; unmatched junction bases: 10. Germline assignment: CDR1 SQVTM and CDR2 ANQGSEA. The CDR3, as DNA: TGCAGCGTTGAAGCTTCCCTTTGGACAGGGGTCTCCTACGAGCAGTACTTC. This gives the protein CSVEASLWTGVSYEQYF.

J is TRBJ2-2 and V is TRBV6-4; tentative D call: TRBD2 (5 bases). CDR1 and CDR2 (germline): MRHNA, SNTAGT. V was shortened by 5 bases and J by 1 base, with 8 bases between the two germline ends. CDR3 length: 14 residues. The DNA of the CDR3 is TGTGCCAGCAGTTCGGACTGGAACACCGGGGAGCTGTTTTTT. It yields the protein CASSSDWNTGELFF.

The chain has TRBV28 and TRBJ1-5; D may be TRBD1 (5 bases). Germline loops: CDR1 MDHEN, CDR2 SYDVKM. Trimming stripped 2 bases from V and 6 bases from J, with 11 bases between. CDR3 length equals 14 residues. The CDR3: CASSLAGISQPQHF. Here the CDR3 DNA reads TGTGCCAGCAGTTTAGCAGGGATTAGTCAGCCCCAGCATTTT.

The chain has TRBV11-2 and TRBJ2-7, with 12 nucleotides matching TRBD2. The length of the CDR3 is 15 residues. J gave up 6 bases and V 5 bases, and 8 bases lay outside the gene matches. CDR1 and CDR2 (germline): SGHAT, FQNNGV. In DNA, the CDR3 is TGTGCCAGCAGCAAGACTAGCGGGAGCCAAGGCGAGCAGTACTTC. Its protein product is CASSKTSGSQGEQYF.

This rearrangement joins TRBV2 to TRBJ2-7; the match to TRBD1 covers 10 bases. After removal of 7 bases from V and 2 bases from J, the junction contained 11 bases not matched to a gene. Germline V lookup: CDR1 SNHLY, CDR2 FYNNEI. The CDR3 runs 16 residues. The CDR3 DNA is TGTGCCAGCACTCGAAGGCCGGGACAGGGGACCTACGAGCAGTACTTC. Its translation is CASTRRPGQGTYEQYF.

The gene calls are TRBV5-4 and TRBJ2-5, with TRBD2 matching 7 bases. With V trimmed by 1 base and J by 1 base, 4 bases remained unmatched. CDR1 is SGHNT and CDR2 is YYREEE in the germline V gene (reference sequence). The CDR3 has 15 residues. DNA for the CDR3: TGTGCCAGCAGCTTGAAGAGCGGGGCCCAAGAGACCCAGTACTTC. Translated, it gives CASSLKSGAQETQYF. Combining the CDR3 with reference TRBV5-4 and TRBJ2-5 gives the whole variable domain ETGVTQSPTHLIKTRGQQVTLRCSSQSGHNTVSWYQQALGQGPQFIFQYYREEENGRGNFPPRFSGLQFPNYSSELNVNALELDDSALYLCASSLKSGAQETQYFGPGTRLLVL.

The chain recombines TRBV19 with TRBJ1-4; the D gene is possibly TRBD1 (6 bases). CDR3 size: 15 residues. Germline CDR1 is LNHDA and CDR2 is SQIVND (reference sequence). Trimming left V 9 bases short and J 6 bases short, with 20 bases between. In nucleotides, the CDR3 is TGTGCCAGCCGAAATAGGGGGACCCCCGATGAAAAACTGTTTTTT. Protein: CASRNRGTPDEKLFF.

This sequence joins TRBV10-1 and TRBJ2-2, with 7 bases that match TRBD2. Germline V gene data show CDR1 as WNHNN and CDR2 as SYGVQD (reference sequence). After removal of 1 base from V and 2 bases from J, the junction contained 16 bases not matched to a gene. CDR3 length: 20 residues. CDR3: CASSELGLSIASGNTGELFF. CDR3 bases: TGCGCCAGCAGTGAGTTAGGGTTATCTATTGCTAGCGGAAACACCGGGGAGCTGTTTTTT.

The chain joins TRBV6-1 to TRBJ1-1, with D tentatively TRBD1 (6 bases). V lost 6 bases and J 1 base, leaving 15 bases between the germline ends. The CDR3 covers 15 residues. Germline CDR1 reads MNHNS; CDR2 reads SASEGT. DNA of the CDR3: TGTGCCAGCAGCTTCCATGACAGGAGGAACACTGAAGCTTTCTTT. It encodes CASSFHDRRNTEAFF.

A word on this clone: Other DNA sequences in the same sample also yield this CDR3. The chain recombines TRBV6-5 with TRBJ1-1, with D possibly TRBD1 on 6 matching bases. Trimming cost V 6 bases and J 5 bases, with 7 bases left between them. This CDR3 spans 11 amino acids. CDR1 is MNHEY and CDR2 is SVGAGI in the germline V gene. The CDR3 coding sequence is TGTGCCAGCAGCAGGGGTACTGAAGCTTTCTTT. As protein: CASSRGTEAFF.

V is TRBV10-3 and J is TRBJ2-7, with 7 bases that match TRBD1. CDR3 length: 16 amino acids. Germline V gene sequence: CDR1 ENHRY, CDR2 SYGVKD. J gave up 2 bases and V 2 bases, and 9 bases lay outside the gene matches. This CDR3 reads CAISERGGTATYEQYF. The CDR3 DNA reads TGTGCCATCAGTGAGAGAGGTGGGACAGCTACCTACGAGCAGTACTTC.

This clone was detected only a few times. The V and J genes are TRBV2 and TRBJ1-5; weak D call: TRBD1 (5 bases). Germline V gene lookup returns CDR1 SNHLY and CDR2 FYNNEI. This CDR3 is built from 14 residues. Trimming pared 8 bases from V and 1 base from J, leaving 12 bases between. Here the CDR3 DNA reads TGTGCCAGCCAGCGGGACGGCAGCAATCAGCCCCAGCATTTT. Translating gives CASQRDGSNQPQHF.

The chain is built from TRBV15 and TRBJ2-7, with D possibly being TRBD2 (6 bases). The CDR3 sequence is 17 residues long. Trimming took 0 bases from V and 0 from J, leaving 15 bases between them. Germline lookup yields CDR1 LNHNV and CDR2 YYDKDF (reference sequence). The CDR3 is CATSRELTSRFSYEQYF. The CDR3 nucleotides read TGTGCCACCAGCAGAGAACTCACTAGCCGCTTCTCCTACGAGCAGTACTTC. Supplemented by reference TRBV15 and TRBJ2-7, the full variable domain reads DAMVIQNPRYQVTQFGKPVTLSCSQTLNHNVMYWYQQKSSQAPKLLFHYYDKDFNNEADTPDNFQSRRPNTSFCFLDIRSPGLGDTAMYLCATSRELTSRFSYEQYFGPGTRLTVT.

This sequence joins TRBV27 and TRBJ1-1, with D maybe TRBD1 (5 bases). Trimming pared 5 bases from V and 6 bases from J, leaving 19 bases between. Germline-derived CDR1 and CDR2 are MNHEY and SMNVEV (reference sequence). The CDR3 length is 15 residues. The CDR3 bases are TGTGCCAGCAGTGGGGAAGCAGGGACGGGGGCTGAAGCTTTCTTT. Translating it yields CASSGEAGTGAEAFF.

The rearrangement joins TRBV28 to TRBJ1-2, with 9 bases that match TRBD1. The germline gives CDR1 MDHEN, CDR2 SYDVKM. J was trimmed by 3 bases and V by 6 bases; bases with no gene match: 2. The CDR3 length is 13 residues. The CDR3 region is CASRTGGDYGYTF. The CDR3 DNA reads TGTGCCAGCAGGACAGGGGGGGACTATGGCTACACCTTC.

This chain's CDR3 is CASRAGQGYATNEKLFF. Here the CDR3 DNA reads TGTGCCAGCAGGGCCGGACAGGGGTATGCAACTAATGAAAAACTGTTTTTT. The chain carries TRBV27 and TRBJ1-4; 9 bases match TRBD1. CDR3 length: 17 amino acids. The germline V gene encodes CDR1 MNHEY and CDR2 SMNVEV (reference sequence). The trim removed 6 bases at V and 0 bases at J, leaving 8 bases unmatched.

The chain uses TRBV9 and TRBJ2-1; 8 bases map to TRBD2. The trim removed 7 bases at V and 9 bases at J, leaving 9 bases unmatched. The CDR3 has 13 amino acids. Germline V lookup: CDR1 SGDLS, CDR2 YYNGEE. CDR3 protein: CASGLAGRGEQFF. The CDR3 DNA is TGTGCCAGCGGGCTAGCGGGTAGGGGTGAGCAGTTCTTC.

This chain joins TRBV12-5 and TRBJ2-2; 8 nucleotides match TRBD1. J was trimmed by 7 bases and V by 4 bases; bases with no gene match: 8. The CDR3 totals 15 residues. Germline V gene sequence: CDR1 LGHNT, CDR2 FRNRAP. CDR3 loop: CASGSTGGGIGELFF. The CDR3 DNA sequence: TGTGCTAGTGGTTCTACAGGGGGAGGTATCGGGGAGCTGTTTTTT.

The sample holds a few counts of this clone. The chain recombines TRBV5-4 with TRBJ2-5, with 9 bases lining up with TRBD2. This CDR3 spans 13 amino acids. Germline CDR1 and CDR2: SGHNT and YYREEE (reference sequence). J gave up 5 bases and V 7 bases, and 6 bases lay outside the gene matches. The CDR3 here is CASSDAGGETQYF. As DNA, the CDR3 is TGTGCCAGCTCAGATGCGGGAGGGGAGACCCAGTACTTC.

The rearrangement joins TRBV9 to TRBJ1-4; 8 positions agree with TRBD1. The V and J ends lost 0 bases and 6 bases, in that order; junction bases with no gene match: 1. The CDR3 covers 14 residues. CDR1 and CDR2 (germline): SGDLS, YYNGEE. CDR3 in amino acids: CASSVATGDEKLFF. The DNA for the CDR3 is TGTGCCAGCAGCGTAGCGACAGGGGATGAAAAACTGTTTTTT.

This clone was counted a single time. V usage is TRBV2 and J usage is TRBJ1-2; D not resolved. The germline CDR1 and CDR2 sequences are SNHLY and FYNNEI. This CDR3 has 13 amino acids. Trimming removed 5 bases at V and 3 bases at J, with 10 bases between. The CDR3 sequence: CASSPDIDYGYTF. The CDR3 nucleotides are TGTGCCAGCAGTCCCGACATAGACTATGGCTACACCTTC.